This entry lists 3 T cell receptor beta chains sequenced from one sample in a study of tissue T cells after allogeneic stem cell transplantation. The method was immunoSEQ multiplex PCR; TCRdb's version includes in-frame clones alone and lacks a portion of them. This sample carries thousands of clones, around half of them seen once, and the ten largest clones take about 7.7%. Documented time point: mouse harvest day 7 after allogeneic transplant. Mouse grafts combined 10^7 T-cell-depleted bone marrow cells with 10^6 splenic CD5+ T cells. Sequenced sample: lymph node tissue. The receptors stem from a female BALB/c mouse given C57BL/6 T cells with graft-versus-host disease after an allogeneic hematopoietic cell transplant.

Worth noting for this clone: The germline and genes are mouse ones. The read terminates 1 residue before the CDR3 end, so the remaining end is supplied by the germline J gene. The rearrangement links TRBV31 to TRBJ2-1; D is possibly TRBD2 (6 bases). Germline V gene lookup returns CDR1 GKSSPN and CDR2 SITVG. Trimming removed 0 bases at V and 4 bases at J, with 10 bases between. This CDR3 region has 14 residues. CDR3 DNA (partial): TGTGCCTGGAGTCTACCGGGGGGTTATGCTGAGCAGTTC. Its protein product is CAWSLPGGYAEQF. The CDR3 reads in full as CAWSLPGGYAEQFF. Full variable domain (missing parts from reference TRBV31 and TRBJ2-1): AQTIHQWPVAEIKAVGSPLSLGCTIKGKSSPNLYWYWQATGGTLQQLFYSITVGQVESVVQLNLSASRPKDDQFILSTEKLLLSHSGFYLCAWSLPGGYAEQFFGPGTRLTVL.

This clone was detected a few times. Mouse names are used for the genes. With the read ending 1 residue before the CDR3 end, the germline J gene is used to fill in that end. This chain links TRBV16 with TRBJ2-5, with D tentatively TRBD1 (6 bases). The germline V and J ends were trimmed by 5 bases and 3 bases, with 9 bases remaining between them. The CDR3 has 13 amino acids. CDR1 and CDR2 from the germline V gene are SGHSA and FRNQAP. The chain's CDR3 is CASSPTGQDTQYF. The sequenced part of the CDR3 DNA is TGTGCAAGCAGCCCGACAGGTCAAGACACCCAGTAC.

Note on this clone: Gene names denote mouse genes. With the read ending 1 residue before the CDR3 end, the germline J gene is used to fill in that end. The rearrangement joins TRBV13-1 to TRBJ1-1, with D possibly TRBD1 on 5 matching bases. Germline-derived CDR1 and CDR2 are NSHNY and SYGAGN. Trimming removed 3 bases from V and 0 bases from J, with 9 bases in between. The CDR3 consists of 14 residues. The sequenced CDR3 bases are TGTGCCAGCAGTGGGCAGGGTGCAAACACAGAAGTCTTC. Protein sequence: CASSGQGANTEVF. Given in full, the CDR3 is CASSGQGANTEVFF.